The 5 T cell receptor beta chains presented below share a single source sample, sequenced in a study of T-cell memory formation after mild COVID-19. A single record per CDR3 protein comes from TCRdb applying MiXCR to the 5' RACE reads. The repertoire consists of a few hundred thousand distinct CDR3 sequences, with around 8% occurring once and the leading ten covering about 22%. The sample taken for sequencing was PBMCs or a T cell subset sorted from them (not recorded which). All receptors derive from a man aged 18 to 35 who had mild COVID-19 (a few samples of this study predate the infection). Cell type and time point are not known.

The rearrangement uses TRBV9 and TRBJ1-2; no definite D call. CDR1 and CDR2 (germline): SGDLS, YYNGEE. CDR3 length: 10 amino acids. Trimming removed 3 bases at V and 9 bases at J, with 6 bases between. Written as DNA, the CDR3 is TGTGCCAGCAGCGGGGCGCGCTACACCTTC. Encoded protein: CASSGARYTF.

There are a few counts of this clonotype. V usage is TRBV2 and J usage is TRBJ2-1; D is ambiguous. The V gene lost 5 bases and the J gene lost 9 bases, with 11 bases spanning the gap. Germline V gene sequence: CDR1 SNHLY, CDR2 FYNNEI. The CDR3 runs to 12 residues. The CDR3: CASSFTGVEQFF. For the CDR3, the DNA is TGTGCCAGCAGTTTCACTGGGGTTGAGCAGTTCTTC.

The table lists this clonotype with a few counts. The gene calls are TRBV4-3 and TRBJ1-2, with 9 bases fitting TRBD1. The CDR3 has 16 residues. The germline V gene encodes CDR1 LGHNA and CDR2 YSLEER. With V trimmed by 4 bases and J by 4 bases, 10 bases remained unmatched. The CDR3 is CASSRGRRGQGYGYTF. The CDR3 DNA is TGCGCCAGCAGCCGGGGGCGGCGGGGACAGGGCTATGGCTACACCTTC.

This clonotype showed up many times. The chain couples TRBV20-1 to TRBJ2-1; D remains ambiguous. Trimming took off 5 bases at V and 0 bases at J, with 5 bases between the two ends. The CDR3 loop spans 12 amino acids. Germline V gene lookup returns CDR1 DFQATT and CDR2 SNEGSKA (reference sequence). The CDR3 region has the DNA TGCAGTGCTCCCTCCTCCTACAATGAGCAGTTCTTC. Protein: CSAPSSYNEQFF.

Turning to this clonotype: An end of the junction differs from the germline gene, which may be a read error. V is TRBV12-3 or TRBV12-4 and J is TRBJ1-4; the D gene is possibly TRBD1 (5 bases). This CDR3 region has 16 residues. The CDR3 DNA is TGTTCCAGCAGTTTCGGGTTGGTCCTCGGGGCTGAAAAACTGTTTTTT. Protein product: CSSSFGLVLGAEKLFF.